The 10 T cell receptor beta chains below were found in one sample sequenced in a study of blood T cells in healthy people across ages. Together with a sample-barcoded 5' primer, a J-beta primer mix was included in a second PCR lasting roughly 6 to 12 cycles. TCRdb re-derived calls from the 5' RACE reads in MiXCR, one entry per CDR3 protein. The sample includes hundreds of thousands of distinct CDR3 sequences, about 42% of them seen just once. The sequenced material came from blood. These receptors came from a man aged 55-75 years in good health.

V and J are TRBV7-9 and TRBJ2-1; D remains ambiguous. From germline, CDR1 is SEHNR and CDR2 FQNEAQ (reference sequence). The CDR3 loop spans 14 amino acids. The germline V and J ends were trimmed by 6 bases and 9 bases, with 18 bases remaining between them. CDR3 residues: CASSSAVPDSEQFF. In DNA, the CDR3 is TGTGCCAGCAGTTCAGCCGTCCCGGATAGTGAGCAGTTCTTC.

The rearrangement joins TRBV19 to TRBJ2-1, with D perhaps given as TRBD1 or TRBD2 (5 bases each). The CDR3 extends over 13 amino acids. V was trimmed by 3 bases and J by 8 bases, leaving 11 bases between them. Per the germline V gene, CDR1 is LNHDA and CDR2 is SQIVND (reference sequence). The CDR3 protein is CASSIRASYEQFF. The CDR3 coding sequence is TGTGCCAGTAGTATCAGGGCTAGCTATGAGCAGTTCTTC. Full variable domain (remainder filled in from reference TRBV19 and TRBJ2-1): DGGITQSPKYLFRKEGQNVTLSCEQNLNHDAMYWYRQDPGQGLRLIYYSQIVNDFQKGDIAEGYSVSREKKESFPLTVTSAQKNPTAFYLCASSIRASYEQFFGPGTRLTVL.

The genes are TRBV7-8 and TRBJ2-1, with 7 bases lining up with TRBD2. V gave up 1 base and J gave up 3 bases; unmatched junction bases: 6. The CDR3 consists of 16 residues. Germline CDR1 SGHVS, CDR2 FQNEAQ. The CDR3 region is CASSLETGGFYNEQFF. The CDR3, as DNA: TGTGCCAGCAGCTTAGAGACCGGGGGGTTCTACAATGAGCAGTTCTTC.

V and J are TRBV7-2 and TRBJ2-5; 13 positions match TRBD2. The CDR3 runs 16 residues. J lost 0 bases, V lost 6 bases, and 4 bases had no gene match. The germline gives CDR1 SGHTA, CDR2 FQGNSA. This chain's CDR3 is CASRRGLAGNQETQYF. Written as DNA, the CDR3 is TGTGCCAGCAGAAGGGGACTAGCGGGGAACCAAGAGACCCAGTACTTC.

The chain carries TRBV29-1 and TRBJ1-4; D call uncertain. V was shortened by 4 bases and J by 8 bases, with 11 bases between the two germline ends. The CDR3 runs 12 residues. From germline, CDR1 is SQVTM and CDR2 ANQGSEA. In DNA, the CDR3 is TGCAGCGTTGCGGGCCTTACCGAAAAACTGTTTTTT. Translation gives CSVAGLTEKLFF.

The chain employs TRBV24-1 and TRBJ2-5, with 13 bases fitting TRBD2. CDR3 size: 17 residues. Germline V lookup: CDR1 KGHDR, CDR2 SFDVKD. With V trimmed by 2 bases and J by 11 bases, 13 bases remained unmatched. CDR3 nucleotides: TGTGCCACCAGTGATTCCCCCGGGACTAGCGGGGCCAATGAGCAGTACTTC. Protein sequence: CATSDSPGTSGANEQYF.

There are a few counts of this clonotype. Here the CDR3 reads CASSLEGGGGHGEKLFF. The CDR3, as DNA: TGCGCCAGCAGCTTGGAAGGAGGGGGCGGGCATGGTGAAAAACTGTTTTTT. The V and J genes are TRBV5-1 and TRBJ1-4; TRBD1 matches at 7 bases. The CDR3 is 17 residues long. CDR1 and CDR2 from the germline V gene are SGHRS and YFSETQ. Trimming cost V 0 bases and J 7 bases; bases outside gene matches: 12.

This clonotype was counted ten times or more. The V and J genes are TRBV7-9 and TRBJ1-1; 7 positions match TRBD1. The length of the CDR3 is 13 residues. Germline CDR1 and CDR2: SEHNR and FQNEAQ (reference sequence). Trimming cost V 4 bases and J 4 bases; bases outside gene matches: 3. Here the CDR3 reads CASSSDRVTEAFF. CDR3 nucleotide sequence: TGTGCCAGCAGCTCCGACAGGGTCACTGAAGCTTTCTTT.

Concerning this clonotype itself: At one end the junction does not follow the germline gene, possibly because of a read error. CDR3 loop: CAGRTGSKNIQYF. CDR3 nucleotides: TGTGCCGGCAGGACAGGGTCTAAAAACATTCAGTACTTC. This sequence joins TRBV6-6 and TRBJ2-4; 8 bases align to TRBD1. The CDR3 is made up of 13 amino acids. The germline V gene encodes CDR1 MNHNY and CDR2 SVGAGI (reference sequence).

This clonotype came up a few times. The chain recombines TRBV4-3 with TRBJ1-5; D gene ambiguous. V dropped 0 bases and J dropped 2 bases, with 8 bases sitting between them. Germline CDR1 reads LGHNA; CDR2 reads YSLEER. The CDR3 runs 15 residues. The CDR3 loop is CASSQDPTGNQPQHF. The CDR3 DNA sequence: TGCGCCAGCAGCCAAGATCCAACTGGCAATCAGCCCCAGCATTTT.